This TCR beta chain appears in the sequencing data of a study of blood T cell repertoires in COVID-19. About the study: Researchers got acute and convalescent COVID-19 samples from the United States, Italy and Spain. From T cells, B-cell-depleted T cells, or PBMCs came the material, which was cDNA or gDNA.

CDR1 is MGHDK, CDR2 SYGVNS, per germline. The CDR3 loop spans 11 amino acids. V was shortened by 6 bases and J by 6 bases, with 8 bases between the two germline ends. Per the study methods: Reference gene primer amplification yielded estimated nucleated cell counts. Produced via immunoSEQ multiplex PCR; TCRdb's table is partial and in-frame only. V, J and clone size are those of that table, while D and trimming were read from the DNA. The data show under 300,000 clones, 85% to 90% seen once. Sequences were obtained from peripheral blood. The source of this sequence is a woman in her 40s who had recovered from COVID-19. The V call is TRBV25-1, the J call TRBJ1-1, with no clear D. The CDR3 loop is CASSPGAEAFF. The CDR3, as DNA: TGTGCCAGCAGCCCGGGAGCTGAAGCTTTCTTT.